The sequence of this T cell receptor beta chain was determined in a study of shared clonotypes between healthy human individuals. Study background: Three plates were used per donor for CD4 naive, three for CD4 memory, two for CD8 naive and one for CD8 memory.

Here immunoSEQ multiplex PCR was the method, and the copy in TCRdb shows in-frame clones only, minus some. This table has some 790,000 clones, over 55% appearing once. Study-wide results and caveats: Estimated richness was generally greater in naive than memory subsets.

About this clone: What it binds is not known.

The length of the CDR3 is 18 residues. Germline CDR1 is WNHNN and CDR2 is SYGVQD (reference sequence). The J segment lost 3 bases and the V segment lost 4 bases, leaving 12 bases of the junction unmatched. The chain links TRBV10-1 to TRBJ2-5, with TRBD2 matching 12 bases. The sequence was obtained from a woman aged 25 to 45 in good health. Sequenced input: memory CD4+ T cells sorted from blood. The subset: CD45RA-negative fraction. CDR3: CASSAQTSGRMAEETQYF. The CDR3 nucleotides are TGCGCCAGCAGTGCCCAGACTAGCGGGAGAATGGCGGAAGAGACCCAGTACTTC.